These T cell receptor beta chains were read from a single sample in a study of CXCR3-negative and CXCR3-positive naive CD8 T cells. With the 5' RACE reads reprocessed, TCRdb shows one record per CDR3 protein and no DNA. Here the sample table reports approximately 100,000 distinct CDR3 sequences. The sample taken for sequencing was naive CXCR3- CD8+ T cells from blood. All receptors derive from a human donor in good health. Some clones in this sample may be carry-over from other donors' samples. Each CDR3 is given with its conserved first and last residue. Each record gives: CDR3 protein, V gene, J gene.

CASSQAVSGGGTDTQYF	TRBV4-2	TRBJ2-3
CASSNPTGGDRSGANVLTF	TRBV21-1	TRBJ2-6
CASSQSRDIYYSNQPQHF	TRBV23-1	TRBJ1-5
CASSVAQEVSEQYF	TRBV9	TRBJ2-7
CSVEGPGLTGELFF	TRBV29-1	TRBJ2-2
CASSNTRGIQPQHF	TRBV7-9	TRBJ1-5
CASTTGPAYEQYF	TRBV27	TRBJ2-7
CASSSGTGPYEQYF	TRBV5-1	TRBJ2-7
CASSQGLADNEQFF	TRBV14	TRBJ2-1
CASSLGGSLEQYF	TRBV7-9	TRBJ2-7
CASSSRTGAADTQYF	TRBV28	TRBJ2-3
CASSLAQGVTDTQYF	TRBV5-1	TRBJ2-3
CASGQGPYEQYF	TRBV2	TRBJ2-7
CASSYSLDEQFF	TRBV6-2/TRBV6-3	TRBJ2-1
CASSPRGGWADTQYF	TRBV3-1	TRBJ2-3
CASSLEPFTGELFF	TRBV7-9	TRBJ2-2
CASNLGLLLDEQFF	TRBV28	TRBJ2-1
CASSLVGTAYEQYF	TRBV7-2	TRBJ2-7
CASSTTRRSLNSPLHF	TRBV21-1	TRBJ1-6
CSVVTVAYEQYF	TRBV29-1	TRBJ2-7
CASSHSNEQFF	TRBV7-9	TRBJ2-1
CASSIGEPYEQYF	TRBV5-1	TRBJ2-7
CSLAGYNEQFF	TRBV29-1	TRBJ2-1
CASAHVDGSYEQYF	TRBV2	TRBJ2-7
CSAPQGNYGYTF	TRBV20-1	TRBJ1-2
CASSKQGTPLGEQFF	TRBV4-3	TRBJ2-1
CSARDLTSGDQETQYF	TRBV20-1	TRBJ2-5